This T cell receptor beta chain emerged from a study of a mutant IDH1 vaccine in newly diagnosed glioma. On the study more broadly: Vaccination of patients was performed eight times, in weeks 1, 3, 5, 7, 11, 15, 19 and 23. Patients received vaccination from 4-6 weeks after radiotherapy alone, or with temozolomide cycles. Beforehand, treatment had been radiotherapy, temozolomide, or both; the majority received both. Study findings and constraints: Of all patients, around 94% showed vaccine-induced immune responses.

This table comes from immunoSEQ multiplex PCR, and its TCRdb copy is limited to in-frame clones, with some not included. This repertoire shows approximately 67,000 clones, 75% to 90% found once; its top ten account for about 14%. This clone was observed a single time. Its antigen is not known. The time point was: week 23, last vaccination. Doses consisted of 300 ug of mutant IDH1 20-mer peptide each, paired with topical imiquimod. This receptor was obtained from a man aged 18 to 35 with glioma. Sequenced material: PBMCs, taken from a glioma patient whose treatment included an IDH1 peptide vaccine.

The CDR3 loop is CASSQDRPGTSGSLYF. CDR3 DNA: TGCGCCAGCAGCCAAGATCGACCTGGGACTAGCGGGAGTTTGTATTTT. The chain has TRBV4-3 and TRBJ2-3, with 14 bases aligning to TRBD2. The CDR3 spans 16 residues. Germline V lookup: CDR1 LGHNA, CDR2 YSLEER. J lost 14 bases, V lost 0 bases, and 10 bases had no gene match.